This TCR beta chain emerged from a study of patients and donors after allogeneic stem cell transplantation. The table lists this clonotype with many counts. Using its own MiXCR run on the RT-PCR reads, TCRdb lists one record per CDR3 protein. The sample includes about 8,800 distinct CDR3 sequences, almost 4% seen only once; the top ten take less than 20%. This CDR3 is built from 14 residues. Germline V CDR1 and CDR2: MNHNS, SASEGT. Trimming removed 2 bases from V and 9 bases from J, with 14 bases in between. This sequence joins TRBV6-1 and TRBJ2-1, with D tentatively TRBD2 (5 bases). What was sequenced was blood, either unsorted or a sorted T cell fraction (not recorded which). The source is a human donor who was either an allogeneic HSCT recipient or a stem cell or donor lymphocyte infusion donor (not recorded which). It is not recorded whose cells these are; they may come from a transplant donor. CDR3 sequence reads: CASSERGYSAEQFF. The CDR3 coding sequence is TGTGCCAGCAGTGAACGGGGTTATTCGGCTGAGCAGTTCTTC.